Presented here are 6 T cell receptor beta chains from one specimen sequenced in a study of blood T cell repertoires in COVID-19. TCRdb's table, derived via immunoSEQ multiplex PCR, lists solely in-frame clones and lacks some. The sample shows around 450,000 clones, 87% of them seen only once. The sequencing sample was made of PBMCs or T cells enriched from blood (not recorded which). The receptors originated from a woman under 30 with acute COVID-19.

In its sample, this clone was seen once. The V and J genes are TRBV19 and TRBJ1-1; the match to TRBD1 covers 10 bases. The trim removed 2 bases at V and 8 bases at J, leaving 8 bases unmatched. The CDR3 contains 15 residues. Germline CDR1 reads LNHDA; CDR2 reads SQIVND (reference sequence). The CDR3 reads CASSILGGQGGEAFF. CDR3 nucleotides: TGTGCCAGTAGTATATTGGGCGGACAGGGGGGGGAAGCTTTCTTT.

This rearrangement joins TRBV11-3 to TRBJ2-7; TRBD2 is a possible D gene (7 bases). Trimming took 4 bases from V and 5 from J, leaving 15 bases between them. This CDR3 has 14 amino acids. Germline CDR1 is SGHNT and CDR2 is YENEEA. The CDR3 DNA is TGTGCCAGCAGCTATGGGGGGGCCGATAACGAGCAGTACTTC. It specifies CASSYGGADNEQYF.

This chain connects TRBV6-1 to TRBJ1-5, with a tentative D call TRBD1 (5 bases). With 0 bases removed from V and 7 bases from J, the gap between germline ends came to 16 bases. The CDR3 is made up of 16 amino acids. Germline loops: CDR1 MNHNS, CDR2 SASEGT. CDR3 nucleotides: TGTGCCAGCAGTGAAGCGCTCGACAGAGCCTACCAGCCCCAGCATTTT. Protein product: CASSEALDRAYQPQHF.

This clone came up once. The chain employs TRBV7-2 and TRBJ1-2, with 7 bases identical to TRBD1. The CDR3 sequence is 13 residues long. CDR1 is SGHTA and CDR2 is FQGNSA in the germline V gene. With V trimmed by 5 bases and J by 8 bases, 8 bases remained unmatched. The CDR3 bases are TGTGCCAGCAGCGTCACACGGACAGGAGGCTACACCTTC. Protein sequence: CASSVTRTGGYTF.

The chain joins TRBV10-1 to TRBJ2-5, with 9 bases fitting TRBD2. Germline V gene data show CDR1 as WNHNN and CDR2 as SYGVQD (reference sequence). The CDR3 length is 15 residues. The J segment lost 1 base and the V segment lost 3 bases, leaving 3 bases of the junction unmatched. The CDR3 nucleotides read TGCGCCAGCAGTGATAGTAGCGGGGGCCAAGAGACCCAGTACTTC. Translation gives CASSDSSGGQETQYF.

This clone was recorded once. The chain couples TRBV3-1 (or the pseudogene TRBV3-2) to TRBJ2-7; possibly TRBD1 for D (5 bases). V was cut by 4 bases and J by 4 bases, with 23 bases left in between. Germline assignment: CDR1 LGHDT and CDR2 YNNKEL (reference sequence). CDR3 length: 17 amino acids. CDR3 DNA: TGTGCCAGCAGCCCCAGGGAAAGTGGAGTGGCGTTTTACGAGCAGTACTTC. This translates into CASSPRESGVAFYEQYF.